This passage covers 16 T cell receptor beta chains from one sample sequenced in a study of cytomegalovirus exposure and HLA in healthy donors. The PCR contained 60 Vbeta and 13 Jbeta primers. TCRdb's table, derived via immunoSEQ multiplex PCR, lists solely in-frame clones and lacks some. The sample has about 160,000 clones, about three quarters seen once; the top ten hold 4.7%. The sample taken for sequencing was PBMCs. These receptors originate from a man aged 18 to 30 in good health and CMV-seropositive.

V and J are TRBV7-9 and TRBJ2-5, with a possible D match to TRBD2 (5 bases). Germline loops: CDR1 SEHNR, CDR2 FQNEAQ (reference sequence). This CDR3 is built from 15 residues. The V gene lost 4 bases and the J gene lost 3 bases, with 15 bases spanning the gap. The CDR3 loop is CASSSTGIREETQYF. CDR3 coding DNA: TGTGCCAGCAGCTCTACCGGGATTAGAGAAGAGACCCAGTACTTC.

The chain joins TRBV29-1 to TRBJ1-2, with D uncertain. The CDR3 extends over 12 amino acids. The V end was cut by 4 bases, the J end by 3 bases, with 9 bases between. Germline V gene data show CDR1 as SQVTM and CDR2 as ANQGSEA. The CDR3 DNA reads TGCAGCGTTGGACCGCAGGACTATGGCTACACCTTC. This encodes CSVGPQDYGYTF.

The chain has TRBV5-1 and TRBJ1-1; D is possibly TRBD1 (5 bases). CDR1 SGHRS and CDR2 YFSETQ come from the germline V gene. The CDR3 runs to 16 residues. Trimming shortened V by 4 bases and J by 6 bases, and 22 bases separated the two germline ends. In DNA, the CDR3 is TGCGCCAGCAGCGGCCCCGGCCAGCAGGGAACCGCTGAAGCTTTCTTT. This gives the protein CASSGPGQQGTAEAFF.

This clone was picked up one time. The chain is built from TRBV7-9 and TRBJ2-5, with D possibly matching TRBD2 (5 bases). The germline V and J ends were trimmed by 5 bases and 4 bases, with 11 bases remaining between them. Germline CDR1 is SEHNR and CDR2 is FQNEAQ (reference sequence). The CDR3 loop spans 13 amino acids. Here the CDR3 reads CASSPRGLETQYF. CDR3 nucleotide sequence: TGTGCCAGCAGCCCTCGAGGACTAGAGACCCAGTACTTC.

This chain links TRBV12-5 with TRBJ2-5; tentative D call: TRBD1 (5 bases). CDR1 is LGHNT, CDR2 FRNRAP, per germline. The CDR3 is 13 amino acids. V lost 1 base to trimming and J lost 3 bases, with 6 bases between them. The CDR3 here is CASGLGQKETQYF. The CDR3 DNA reads TGTGCTAGTGGTTTGGGACAGAAAGAGACCCAGTACTTC.

The chain couples TRBV7-2 to TRBJ2-4; D is perhaps TRBD1 (5 bases). The CDR3 runs to 15 residues. CDR1 and CDR2 from the germline V gene are SGHTA and FQGNSA. V was shortened by 5 bases and J by 6 bases, with 17 bases between the two germline ends. The CDR3 reads CASSVGWGLGNIQYF. CDR3 sequence (DNA): TGTGCCAGCAGCGTGGGGTGGGGCCTCGGAAACATTCAGTACTTC.

This clone was seen a handful of times. The V gene is TRBV4-1, the J gene TRBJ1-5; tentatively, D is TRBD1 (5 bases). Trimming removed 1 base at V and 4 bases at J, with 11 bases between. This CDR3 region has 15 residues. Germline V gene sequence: CDR1 MGHRA, CDR2 YSYEKL. CDR3 amino acids: CASSQAKGVNQPQHF. CDR3 in DNA: TGCGCCAGCAGCCAAGCCAAAGGGGTAAATCAGCCCCAGCATTTT.

The rearrangement links TRBV4-1 to TRBJ1-1; no firm D call. Germline V gene data show CDR1 as MGHRA and CDR2 as YSYEKL. This CDR3 is built from 14 residues. V gave up 4 bases and J gave up 0 bases, with 9 bases separating them. Written as DNA, the CDR3 is TGCGCCAGCAGCCCGGGCGGGGTGAACACTGAAGCTTTCTTT. Translated: CASSPGGVNTEAFF.

The chain uses TRBV6-1 and TRBJ2-5; perhaps TRBD2 as D (5 bases). The CDR3 is 15 amino acids. CDR1 and CDR2 (germline): MNHNS, SASEGT. Trimming left V 8 bases short and J 5 bases short, with 21 bases between. The CDR3 DNA is TGTGCCAGCTCGTTTAGGTGGGAACCGGGGGAGACCCAGTACTTC. This sequence encodes CASSFRWEPGETQYF.

CDR3 residues: CAISESRQGDFISSYNSPLHF. CDR3 in DNA: TGTGCCATCAGTGAGTCAAGGCAGGGGGACTTCATAAGCTCCTATAATTCACCCCTCCACTTT. J is TRBJ1-6 and V is TRBV10-3; TRBD1 matches 7 bases. The length of the CDR3 is 21 residues. V dropped 0 bases and J dropped 0; count of bases not matched to a gene: 14. CDR1 is ENHRY and CDR2 is SYGVKD in the germline V gene.

The chain employs TRBV27 and TRBJ2-3; 10 bases agree with TRBD2. Germline trimming cut 6 bases from V and 3 bases from J; bases unmatched to any gene: 6. Germline values: CDR1 MNHEY, CDR2 SMNVEV (reference sequence). The CDR3 runs 15 residues. The CDR3 loop reads CASSPWTSGTDTQYF. The CDR3 nucleotides are TGTGCCAGCAGCCCTTGGACTAGCGGTACAGATACGCAGTATTTT.

This clone was found once. The V gene is TRBV6-1, the J gene TRBJ1-2; unclear D gene. Per germline, CDR1 MNHNS and CDR2 SASEGT. Trimming pared 5 bases from V and 2 bases from J, leaving 9 bases between. There are 13 residues in the CDR3. The CDR3 DNA follows: TGTGCCAGCAGTTTACAGACGAACTATGGCTACACCTTC. This sequence encodes CASSLQTNYGYTF.

This clone was seen just once. This chain joins TRBV30 and TRBJ2-1, with 12 nucleotides matching TRBD2. The V gene end was trimmed by 0 bases and the J gene end by 6 bases; junction bases not matched to a gene: 3. CDR1 GTSNPN and CDR2 SVGIG come from the germline V gene (reference sequence). The CDR3 is 15 residues long. In DNA form, the CDR3 reads TGTGCCTGGAGTGTACTAGCGGGAGGTCCCAATGAGCAGTTCTTC. Translating it yields CAWSVLAGGPNEQFF.

This chain links TRBV27 with TRBJ1-3; 7 bases match TRBD1. Germline values: CDR1 MNHEY, CDR2 SMNVEV (reference sequence). Trimming at V came to 1 base and at J to 0 bases, leaving 6 bases not matched to a gene. This CDR3 region has 17 residues. For the CDR3, the DNA is TGTGCCAGCAGTTTATATGGCGACAGGGACTCTGGAAACACCATATATTTT. Translating it yields CASSLYGDRDSGNTIYF.

There are a few counts of this clone. The chain recombines TRBV13 with TRBJ2-3, with D perhaps TRBD2 (5 bases). V lost 10 bases, J lost 9 bases, and 17 bases lay in between. The CDR3 runs 12 residues. In germline, CDR1 is PRHDT, CDR2 FYEKMQ (reference sequence). The CDR3 sequence is CATTDTGKTQYF. CDR3 DNA sequence: TGTGCCACCACCGACACGGGGAAAACGCAGTATTTT.

This clone was detected a few times. Sequence at one end of the junction differs from germline and may be a read error. The chain carries TRBV7-9 and TRBJ1-3; no clear D gene. CDR1 is SEHNR, CDR2 FQNEAQ, per germline (reference sequence). This CDR3 contains 12 residues. The CDR3 DNA is TGTTCCAGCAGCTTAGATGAGAACACCATATATTTT. Protein sequence: CSSSLDENTIYF.